A single sample gave rise to the 5 T cell receptor beta chains below, sequenced in a study of cytomegalovirus exposure and HLA in healthy donors. The PCR contained 60 Vbeta and 13 Jbeta primers. Measured with immunoSEQ multiplex PCR; TCRdb has only the in-frame clones, and not every one. This sample yields about 120,000 clones, of which about 80% are seen a single time; roughly 9.3% belongs to the top ten. The material sequenced was PBMCs. The receptors come from a woman in her fifties or sixties in good health and CMV-seropositive.

This sequence joins TRBV30 and TRBJ2-5; D possibly corresponds to TRBD1 (6 bases). Germline-derived CDR1 and CDR2 are GTSNPN and SVGIG (reference sequence). The CDR3 totals 13 residues. The CDR3 bases are TGTGTGGGGACATCCTTCGAAAAGGAGACCCAGTACTTC. Protein sequence: CVGTSFEKETQYF.

The chain carries TRBV4-1 and TRBJ2-7; possibly TRBD2 for D (6 bases). The V end lost 0 bases, the J end lost 3 bases, and 15 bases lay between the germline ends. Per germline, CDR1 MGHRA and CDR2 YSYEKL. The CDR3 contains 16 residues. This CDR3 reads CASSQDLALPLYEQYF. The DNA of the CDR3 is TGCGCCAGCAGCCAAGATCTAGCGTTACCCCTCTACGAGCAGTACTTC.

The rearrangement uses TRBV30 and TRBJ1-2, with D possibly TRBD1 on 5 matching bases. The V gene lost 0 bases and the J gene lost 8 bases, with 10 bases spanning the gap. This CDR3 is built from 12 residues. Per germline, CDR1 GTSNPN and CDR2 SVGIG (reference sequence). CDR3 nucleotides: TGTGCCTGGAGTGTGGACACCGGGGGCTACACCTTC. Encoded protein: CAWSVDTGGYTF.

The chain couples TRBV7-9 to TRBJ1-6; no definite D call. Germline V CDR1 and CDR2: SEHNR, FQNEAQ (reference sequence). The V gene lost 1 base and the J gene lost 7 bases, with 14 bases spanning the gap. The CDR3 extends over 16 amino acids. Here the CDR3 reads CASSLGAGSGNSPLHF. In DNA form, the CDR3 reads TGTGCCAGCAGCTTAGGCGCTGGGAGCGGGAATTCACCCCTCCACTTT.

This clone occurred once. The gene calls are TRBV5-1 and TRBJ2-7, with 14 bases fitting TRBD2. V was pared by 4 bases and J by 6 bases, with 3 bases of the junction left unmatched. The CDR3 is made up of 14 amino acids. Germline V gene lookup returns CDR1 SGHRS and CDR2 YFSETQ. The CDR3 protein is CASSAGLAGVEQYF. CDR3 in DNA: TGCGCCAGCAGCGCGGGACTAGCGGGGGTCGAGCAGTACTTC.